This is a list of T cell receptor beta chains from one sample in a study of T cell responses to AZD1222 COVID-19 vaccine. Measured with immunoSEQ multiplex PCR; TCRdb has only the in-frame clones, and not every one. The sample includes roughly 80,000 clones, about 91% seen only once; the top ten take less than 6.5%. The sequencing used peripheral blood, collected on day 0 of AZD1222 vaccination. The receptor source for this set is an adult in good health. Both conserved end residues are trimmed from each CDR3.

cdr3_length: 13
v_call: TRBV12-5
cdr3_aa: ASGLEQGRGNGYT

cdr3_length: 14
v_call: TRBV4-2
cdr3_aa: ASSQDITSGSYEQY

cdr3_length: 12
v_call: TRBV28
cdr3_aa: ASSYGGSNQPQH

cdr3_length: 10
v_call: TRBV21-1
cdr3_aa: ASSKALYGYT

cdr3_length: 11
v_call: TRBV7-9
cdr3_aa: ASSPVQVSPLH

cdr3_length: 13
v_call: TRBV28
cdr3_aa: ASSTQGIAKNIQY

cdr3_length: 9
v_call: TRBV2
cdr3_aa: ASSVGDTQY

cdr3_length: 9
v_call: TRBV7-9
cdr3_aa: ASSFPDTQY

cdr3_length: 12
v_call: TRBV28
cdr3_aa: ASSRTVSQETQY

cdr3_length: 13
v_call: TRBV27
cdr3_aa: ASSLIAGPNYGYT

cdr3_length: 9
v_call: TRBV20-1
cdr3_aa: SASGHPLQY

cdr3_length: 15
v_call: TRBV5-6
cdr3_aa: ASSGDEGGRSSYEQY

cdr3_length: 13
v_call: TRBV6-6
cdr3_aa: ASTLDSINVGPQH

cdr3_length: 13
v_call: TRBV27
cdr3_aa: ASSLAGGPGETQY

cdr3_length: 14
v_call: TRBV27
cdr3_aa: ASSSLRTRNIHEQY

cdr3_length: 19
v_call: TRBV4-2
cdr3_aa: ASSPAGAGEVAGGSTDTQY

cdr3_length: 14
v_call: TRBV5-4
cdr3_aa: ASSLSASGAIYEQY

cdr3_length: 13
v_call: TRBV6-2/TRBV6-3
cdr3_aa: ASSTGLWKVGEQY

cdr3_length: 11
v_call: TRBV19
cdr3_aa: ASSSGGAYEQY

cdr3_length: 12
v_call: TRBV5-1
cdr3_aa: ASSLAEYTGELF

cdr3_length: 13
v_call: TRBV15
cdr3_aa: ATSRQSQAGSPLH

cdr3_length: 12
v_call: TRBV27
cdr3_aa: ASSLRRGGQPQH

cdr3_length: 12
v_call: TRBV3-1/TRBV3-2
cdr3_aa: ASSPLTLNTEAF

cdr3_length: 12
v_call: TRBV5-4
cdr3_aa: ASSLVDSSYEQY

cdr3_length: 13
v_call: TRBV5-6
cdr3_aa: ASSLMGTTNEKLF

cdr3_length: 15
v_call: TRBV19
cdr3_aa: ASSGLSWSRGTGELF

cdr3_length: 11
v_call: TRBV30
cdr3_aa: AWTSGRNNEQF

cdr3_length: 14
v_call: TRBV29-1
cdr3_aa: SVEDPRLAGTDTQY

cdr3_length: 13
v_call: TRBV6-2/TRBV6-3
cdr3_aa: ASSYPGQGGYEQY

cdr3_length: 13
v_call: TRBV24-1
cdr3_aa: ATSDFLDGHNEQF

cdr3_length: 16
v_call: TRBV12-5
cdr3_aa: ASGFLEGSTTVTGELF

cdr3_length: 14
v_call: TRBV5-4
cdr3_aa: ASSQPSGSSYNEQF

cdr3_length: 13
v_call: TRBV5-4
cdr3_aa: ASSLDLAGANEQF

cdr3_length: 11
v_call: TRBV20-1
cdr3_aa: SASEGVGNTIY

cdr3_length: 13
v_call: TRBV27
cdr3_aa: ASSLGTSGYNEQF

cdr3_length: 10
v_call: TRBV19
cdr3_aa: ASSLGLGELF

cdr3_length: 11
v_call: TRBV19
cdr3_aa: ARRQGSQETQY

cdr3_length: 14
v_call: TRBV5-1
cdr3_aa: ASSTGQGSYGNTIY

cdr3_length: 13
v_call: TRBV4-1
cdr3_aa: ASSQDEREGYEQY

cdr3_length: 11
v_call: TRBV10-1
cdr3_aa: ASSNNPGTEAF

cdr3_length: 16
v_call: TRBV10-1
cdr3_aa: ASSDWDREGVSNQPQH

cdr3_length: 16
v_call: TRBV7-2
cdr3_aa: ASSLGTSGITAYNEQF

cdr3_length: 11
v_call: TRBV4-1
cdr3_aa: ASSLGTKETQY

cdr3_length: 11
v_call: TRBV12-3/TRBV12-4
cdr3_aa: ASKDAGFYEQY

cdr3_length: 12
v_call: TRBV2
cdr3_aa: ASSVGGSNEKLF

cdr3_length: 13
v_call: TRBV29-1
cdr3_aa: SVEEPSGRRYEQY

cdr3_length: 12
v_call: TRBV5-4
cdr3_aa: ASSRPGMDYGYT

cdr3_length: 9
v_call: TRBV6-5
cdr3_aa: AITRATEAF

cdr3_length: 8
v_call: TRBV2
cdr3_aa: ASSEGEVF

cdr3_length: 11
v_call: TRBV9
cdr3_aa: ASSSHSGTEQF

cdr3_length: 13
v_call: TRBV27
cdr3_aa: ASSFNPGGRNEQF

cdr3_length: 14
v_call: TRBV5-8
cdr3_aa: ASSLFAGRAWNEQY